This T cell receptor beta chain originates from a study of cytotoxic CD8 clonotypes in ibrutinib-treated CLL. The germline V gene has CDR1 SGHDT and CDR2 YYEEEE. V was cut by 4 bases and J by 4 bases, with 17 bases left in between. The CDR3 covers 15 residues. About this clone itself: Its antigen remains unidentified.

Findings and limits, study-wide: Public clonotypes occurred uncommonly; on treatment, they contracted or remained stable.

Using immunoSEQ multiplex PCR, the repertoire was profiled, and TCRdb retains in-frame clones only, with some absent. The sample comprises tens of thousands of clones, roughly 70% of which are singletons, and around 43% rests with the top ten. Source: PBMCs, taken after 12 months of ibrutinib treatment. This rearrangement joins TRBV5-6 to TRBJ1-1, with D perhaps TRBD1 (6 bases). The receptor was derived from a human donor with chronic lymphocytic leukemia. The CDR3, as DNA: TGTGCCAGCAGCCATGTGGGGGCCGGCGGCACTGAAGCTTTCTTT. Its protein is CASSHVGAGGTEAFF.